One sample yielded the 30 T cell receptor beta chains listed below, sequenced in a study of CD8+ T cells in alopecia areata. Sequencing relied on a cDNA template that was reverse transcribed from extracted RNA. The table came from immunoSEQ multiplex PCR; TCRdb's copy has only in-frame clones and leaves some out. The sample holds 150,000 to 200,000 clones, 60% seen once. Stated treatment: oral pan-JAK inhibitor, 5-10 mg twice daily. Here the sequenced sample was CD4+ T cells sorted from blood, taken at week 24, from a patient treated with tofacitinib. The receptors here all came from a human donor with alopecia areata.

The chain has TRBV18 and TRBJ1-1; D unresolved. Germline CDR1 reads KGHSH; CDR2 reads LQKENI. The CDR3 has 15 amino acids. Trimming removed 6 bases from V and 2 bases from J, with 16 bases in between. Here the CDR3 reads CASSPGPGSNTEAFF. The CDR3 coding sequence is TGTGCCAGCTCCCCGGGCCCGGGCTCCAACACTGAAGCTTTCTTT. Using reference TRBV18 and TRBJ1-1 for the parts outside the CDR3, the full variable domain is NAGVMQNPRHLVRRRGQEARLRCSPMKGHSHVYWYRQLPEEGLKFMVYLQKENIIDESGMPKERFSAEFPKEGPSILRIQQVVRGDSAAYFCASSPGPGSNTEAFFGQGTRLTVV.

This clone came up a few times. An end of the junction differs from the germline gene, which may be a read error. The V call is TRBV2, the J call TRBJ2-1; tentative D call: TRBD2 (6 bases). Germline V gives CDR1 SNHLY, CDR2 FYNNEI. The CDR3 extends over 15 amino acids. This CDR3 is CASREGKGSNNEQFF. In nucleotides, the CDR3 is TGTGCCAGCAGGGAGGGGAAGGGCTCCAACAATGAGCAGTTCTTC.

V gene TRBV7-2 combines with J gene TRBJ2-5, with TRBD1 as a possible D gene (6 bases). V dropped 8 bases and J dropped 5 bases, with 9 bases sitting between them. The CDR3 is 11 amino acids. Germline assignment: CDR1 SGHTA and CDR2 FQGNSA. The CDR3, as DNA: TGTGCCAGCGGAACAGGGGAGACCCAGTACTTC. It is translated as CASGTGETQYF.

The chain combines TRBV30 with TRBJ1-5; D remains unclear. The CDR3 is made up of 12 amino acids. The germline V gene has CDR1 GTSNPN and CDR2 SVGIG (reference sequence). Trimming took off 2 bases at V and 9 bases at J, with 11 bases between the two ends. The DNA of the CDR3 is TGTGCCTGGAGTCGTCAGAGCGGGCCCCAGCATTTT. Residues: CAWSRQSGPQHF.

The chain carries TRBV11-2 and TRBJ2-2; tentative D call: TRBD1 (6 bases). The CDR3 length is 17 residues. Trimming left V 2 bases short and J 1 base short, with 14 bases between. From germline, CDR1 is SGHAT and CDR2 FQNNGV. CDR3 coding DNA: TGTGCCAGCAGCTTACAGACTGACAGGAGGAACACCGGGGAGCTGTTTTTT. Its protein is CASSLQTDRRNTGELFF.

The chain links TRBV25-1 to TRBJ1-1; a possible D gene is TRBD1 (6 bases). Germline V gene sequence: CDR1 MGHDK, CDR2 SYGVNS. This CDR3 is built from 12 residues. With 8 bases removed from V and 7 bases from J, the gap between germline ends came to 14 bases. The CDR3 DNA reads as TGTGCCAGCTTAACAGAGGGGGTTGAAGCTTTCTTT. Encoded protein: CASLTEGVEAFF.

The genes are TRBV6-5 and TRBJ2-2; the D gene is possibly TRBD2 (5 bases). Trimming removed 9 bases at V and 3 bases at J, with 14 bases between. CDR3 length: 14 amino acids. CDR1 MNHEY and CDR2 SVGAGI come from the germline V gene. The DNA of the CDR3 is TGTGCCAGTCAGACTACTCCAGACACCGGGGAGCTGTTTTTT. It specifies CASQTTPDTGELFF.

Written as DNA, the CDR3 is TGCAGCGTCGTTCATGGGTTCCCGGGGGAGCAGTACTTC. Translated, it gives CSVVHGFPGEQYF. The V and J genes are TRBV29-1 and TRBJ2-7, with D maybe TRBD2 (5 bases). V lost 6 bases, J lost 7 bases, and 19 bases lay in between. CDR3 length equals 13 residues. Germline V gene sequence: CDR1 SQVTM, CDR2 ANQGSEA.

This sequence joins TRBV14 and TRBJ2-1; no firm D call. The ends were cut back, 1 base at V and 6 bases at J, with 7 bases in the middle. Per germline, CDR1 SGHDN and CDR2 FVKESK. The CDR3 runs to 13 residues. CDR3 sequence (DNA): TGTGCCAGCAGCCAAGCGCTGCGCAATGAGCAGTTCTTC. This codes for CASSQALRNEQFF.

CDR3 region: CATAGQMNTEAFF. CDR3 coding DNA: TGTGCCACCGCGGGACAGATGAACACTGAAGCTTTCTTT. The chain links TRBV25-1 to TRBJ1-1; TRBD1 aligns across 7 bases. In germline, CDR1 is MGHDK, CDR2 SYGVNS. The V segment lost 10 bases and the J segment 0 bases; nucleotides outside the gene matches: 5. This CDR3 has 13 residues.

The chain recombines TRBV30 with TRBJ2-5, with TRBD1 as a possible D gene (5 bases). The V end was cut by 5 bases, the J end by 1 base, with 5 bases between. Germline-derived CDR1 and CDR2 are GTSNPN and SVGIG (reference sequence). CDR3 length: 11 residues. Written as DNA, the CDR3 is TGTGCCTGGGACAGCCAAGAGACCCAGTACTTC. Its protein is CAWDSQETQYF. The full variable domain, completed using reference TRBV30 and TRBJ2-5, is SQTIHQWPATLVQPVGSPLSLECTVEGTSNPNLYWYRQAAGRGLQLLFYSVGIGQISSEVPQNLSASRPQDRQFILSSKKLLLSDSGFYLCAWDSQETQYFGPGTRLLVL.

The genes are TRBV4-3 and TRBJ2-1; 11 positions agree with TRBD2. This CDR3 spans 15 amino acids. Germline V gene sequence: CDR1 LGHNA, CDR2 YSLEER. V was pared by 1 base and J by 7 bases, with 3 bases of the junction left unmatched. The CDR3 coding sequence is TGCGCCAGCAGCCAAGTCTCTAGCGGGGGGAATGAGCAGTTCTTC. Translated, it gives CASSQVSSGGNEQFF.

The chain links TRBV6-5 to TRBJ1-1; no definite D call. CDR1 and CDR2 (germline): MNHEY, SVGAGI. Trimming left V 6 bases short and J 5 bases short, with 10 bases between. CDR3 size: 12 residues. CDR3 protein: CASRRAGTEAFF. The CDR3 nucleotides read TGTGCCAGCAGACGGGCGGGAACTGAAGCTTTCTTT.

This clone turned up a few times. The J gene is TRBJ2-5, the V gene TRBV7-2; no clear D. CDR3 length: 12 residues. The V gene's germline CDR1 is SGHTA and CDR2 FQGNSA. V was trimmed by 3 bases and J by 5 bases, leaving 7 bases between them. DNA for the CDR3: TGTGCCAGCAGCTTTTTCGCGGAGACCCAGTACTTC. This translates into CASSFFAETQYF.

This clone was counted only a few times. The CDR3 loop reads CASLERQGYDGYTF. The CDR3 nucleotides are TGTGCCAGCCTGGAGAGGCAGGGCTACGATGGCTACACCTTC. The chain has TRBV2 and TRBJ1-2; D might be TRBD1 (5 bases). The CDR3 loop spans 14 amino acids. V shed 8 bases and J shed 6 bases, with 19 bases lying between them. The germline V gene has CDR1 SNHLY and CDR2 FYNNEI.

This chain uses TRBV14 with TRBJ1-1; D gene uncertain. V dropped 1 base and J dropped 8 bases, with 8 bases sitting between them. Germline lookup yields CDR1 SGHDN and CDR2 FVKESK. CDR3 size: 12 residues. The CDR3 DNA reads TGTGCCAGCAGCCAAGGACGAGGGGAAGCTTTCTTT. Translation gives CASSQGRGEAFF.

This clone was seen repeatedly, ten times or more. J is TRBJ2-7 and V is TRBV10-3; 9 bases fit TRBD2. V trimming: 5 bases; J trimming: 1 base; junction bases outside the gene matches: 9. Germline assignment: CDR1 ENHRY and CDR2 SYGVKD. CDR3 length: 16 residues. The CDR3 is CAISPMLAGSSYEQYF. The CDR3 DNA sequence: TGTGCCATCAGTCCGATGCTAGCGGGGTCTTCCTACGAGCAGTACTTC.

This clone was seen a few times. The chain employs TRBV4-3 and TRBJ2-6; possible D gene TRBD1, 6 bases. The CDR3 spans 16 residues. The V end lost 3 bases, the J end lost 4 bases, and 13 bases lay between the germline ends. Germline-derived CDR1 and CDR2 are LGHNA and YSLEER. The CDR3, as DNA: TGCGCCAGCAGCCATCAACAGGGAGCCGGGGCCAACGTCCTGACTTTC. Translating it yields CASSHQQGAGANVLTF.

This chain connects TRBV11-2 to TRBJ1-1; D uncertain. This CDR3 is built from 13 residues. V lost 3 bases and J lost 4, with 9 bases in between. Germline V gives CDR1 SGHAT, CDR2 FQNNGV. The CDR3 nucleotides are TGTGCCAGCAGCTTTGGACCGGGCACTGAAGCTTTCTTT. The encoded protein is CASSFGPGTEAFF.

The chain couples TRBV11-2 to TRBJ2-7; D may be TRBD1 (5 bases). CDR3 size: 15 residues. V was trimmed by 3 bases and J by 2 bases, leaving 14 bases between them. Germline V gene sequence: CDR1 SGHAT, CDR2 FQNNGV. CDR3 region: CASSFRGQGTYEQYF. The CDR3 DNA follows: TGTGCCAGCAGCTTCCGCGGTCAGGGAACCTACGAGCAGTACTTC.

Only a few counts were recorded for this clone. V is TRBV14 and J is TRBJ1-6; D ambiguous. The germline V gene encodes CDR1 SGHDN and CDR2 FVKESK. The CDR3 has 13 residues. V was clipped by 2 bases and J by 5 bases, with 4 bases between them. The CDR3 is CASSQNDNSPLHF. Here the CDR3 DNA reads TGTGCCAGCAGCCAAAACGATAATTCACCCCTCCACTTT.

This clone was counted a few times. The chain carries TRBV30 and TRBJ2-1, with 9 bases lining up with TRBD1. The germline CDR1 and CDR2 sequences are GTSNPN and SVGIG (reference sequence). This CDR3 region has 15 residues. With 2 bases clipped from V and 7 bases from J, the junction kept 9 bases outside the gene matches. CDR3 nucleotide sequence: TGTGCCTGGAGTTGGAGCAGGACAGGGGAGAATGAGCAGTTCTTC. Protein: CAWSWSRTGENEQFF.

This clone was detected only once. The CDR3 bases are TGCGCCAGCAGCTTGAACCCGACAGTTCAGCCCCAGCATTTT. Amino acids: CASSLNPTVQPQHF. This sequence joins TRBV5-1 and TRBJ1-5, with TRBD1 as a possible D gene (5 bases). Trimming cost V 1 base and J 6 bases, with 11 bases left between them. Germline CDR1 reads SGHRS; CDR2 reads YFSETQ. This CDR3 has 14 amino acids.

This chain links TRBV5-1 with TRBJ2-7; D uncertain. Trimming removed 6 bases from V and 3 bases from J, with 13 bases in between. Germline lookup yields CDR1 SGHRS and CDR2 YFSETQ. The CDR3 spans 13 residues. CDR3 in amino acids: CASTLSESYEQYF. In nucleotides, the CDR3 is TGCGCCAGCACCCTCTCGGAAAGCTACGAGCAGTACTTC.

The J gene is TRBJ1-6, the V gene TRBV27, with D perhaps matching TRBD1 (5 bases). Germline assignment: CDR1 MNHEY and CDR2 SMNVEV (reference sequence). The CDR3 covers 14 residues. V lost 6 bases and J lost 7, with 13 bases in between. DNA of the CDR3: TGTGCCAGCAGACGACCGGGGGGAAATTCACCCCTCCACTTT. Protein sequence: CASRRPGGNSPLHF.

The CDR3 sequence is CSVLGLYGNTIYF. CDR3 DNA sequence: TGCAGCGTCCTTGGTTTGTATGGAAACACCATATATTTT. The V and J genes are TRBV29-1 and TRBJ1-3; D call uncertain. Germline loops: CDR1 SQVTM, CDR2 ANQGSEA. The CDR3 consists of 13 residues. The ends were cut back, 6 bases at V and 3 bases at J, with 12 bases in the middle.

This clone was seen only a few times. V gene TRBV4-3 combines with J gene TRBJ1-1; D gene unclear. The V end was cut by 4 bases, the J end by 1 base, with 13 bases between. This CDR3 spans 15 amino acids. The V gene's germline CDR1 is LGHNA and CDR2 YSLEER. CDR3 residues: CASSPTALKNTEAFF. The CDR3 coding sequence is TGCGCCAGCAGCCCGACGGCACTGAAGAACACTGAAGCTTTCTTT.

The genes are TRBV30 and TRBJ2-1; 9 bases are shared with TRBD2. Germline lookup yields CDR1 GTSNPN and CDR2 SVGIG (reference sequence). This CDR3 is 14 amino acids long. V lost 5 bases and J lost 8; bases outside the gene matches: 10. The CDR3, as DNA: TGTGCCTGGGCGGGACTAGCAAATATATATGAGCAGTTCTTC. It encodes CAWAGLANIYEQFF.

The rearrangement links TRBV7-2 to TRBJ1-5; tentatively, D is TRBD1 (5 bases). The CDR3 contains 15 residues. V was cut by 5 bases and J by 2 bases, with 13 bases left in between. Per the germline V gene, CDR1 is SGHTA and CDR2 is FQGNSA. DNA for the CDR3: TGTGCCAGCAGCCCGGGGAGGGGCGGCAATCAGCCCCAGCATTTT. As protein: CASSPGRGGNQPQHF.

The chain joins TRBV10-3 to TRBJ1-5, with D maybe TRBD1 (5 bases). This CDR3 has 14 residues. V lost 10 bases and J 5 bases, leaving 18 bases between the germline ends. CDR1 and CDR2 from the germline V gene are ENHRY and SYGVKD. The CDR3 DNA sequence: TGTGCCACCACTGACAGTAAACCGGATCAGCCCCAGCATTTT. Its protein product is CATTDSKPDQPQHF.